This T cell receptor (beta chain) was found in a study of T cells in Graves' hyperthyroidism and ophthalmopathy. 10 ml fresh peripheral blood yielded the PBMCs. Template material for amplifying TCR beta CDR3 regions consisted of RNA transcripts. The HTBI set primed first-round TCR CDR3 RT-PCR. TCRdb re-called the multiplex PCR reads through MiXCR, storing one row per CDR3 protein. The table lists some 300,000 distinct CDR3 sequences, roughly 15% of them singletons, with approximately 33% in the top ten. The sequenced sample consisted of blood. The sequence came from a young man with Graves' hyperthyroidism.

The DNA of the CDR3 is TGTGCCAGCGCACAGGGGTCCTCTGGAAACACCATATATTTT. It encodes CASAQGSSGNTIYF. V is TRBV18 and J is TRBJ1-3; TRBD1 agrees at 7 bases. V lost 8 bases, J lost 0 bases, and 4 bases stayed unmatched. The CDR3 spans 14 residues. The germline CDR1 and CDR2 sequences are KGHSH and LQKENI.